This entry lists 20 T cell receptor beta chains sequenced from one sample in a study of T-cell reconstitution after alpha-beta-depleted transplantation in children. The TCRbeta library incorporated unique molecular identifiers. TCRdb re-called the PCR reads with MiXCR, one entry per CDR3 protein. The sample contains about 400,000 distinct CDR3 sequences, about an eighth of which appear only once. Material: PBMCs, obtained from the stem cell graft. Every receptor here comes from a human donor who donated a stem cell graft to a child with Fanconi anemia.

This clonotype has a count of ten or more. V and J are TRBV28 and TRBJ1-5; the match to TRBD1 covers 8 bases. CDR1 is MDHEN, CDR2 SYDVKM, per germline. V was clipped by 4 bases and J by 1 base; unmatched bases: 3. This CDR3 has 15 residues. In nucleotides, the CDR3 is TGTGCCAGCAGTTCAACAGGGGGAAGCAATCAGCCCCAGCATTTT. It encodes CASSSTGGSNQPQHF.

DNA of the CDR3: TGTGCCAGCAGCCGCCGAAGCACCAACACCGGGGAGCTGTTTTTT. This encodes CASSRRSTNTGELFF. The chain employs TRBV11-2 and TRBJ2-2; unclear D gene. The V gene's germline CDR1 is SGHAT and CDR2 FQNNGV. V lost 5 bases to trimming and J lost 2 bases, with 12 bases between them. The CDR3 runs to 15 residues.

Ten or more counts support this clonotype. CDR3 sequence: CASGPRTDTQYF. CDR3 bases: TGTGCCAGCGGGCCCCGCACAGATACGCAGTATTTT. The genes are TRBV6-2 or TRBV6-3 and TRBJ2-3, with no clear D. Looked up from germline, CDR1 is MNHEY and CDR2 is SVGEGT. The CDR3 spans 12 residues. V lost 8 bases to trimming and J lost 1 base, with 7 bases between them.

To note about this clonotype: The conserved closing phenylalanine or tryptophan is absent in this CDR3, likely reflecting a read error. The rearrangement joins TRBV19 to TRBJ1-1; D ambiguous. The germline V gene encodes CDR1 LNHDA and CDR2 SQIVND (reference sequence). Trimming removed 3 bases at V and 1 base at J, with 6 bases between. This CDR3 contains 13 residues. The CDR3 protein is CASSIQRNTEAFY. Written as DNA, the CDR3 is TGTGCCAGTAGTATCCAAAGGAACACTGAAGCTTTCTAT.

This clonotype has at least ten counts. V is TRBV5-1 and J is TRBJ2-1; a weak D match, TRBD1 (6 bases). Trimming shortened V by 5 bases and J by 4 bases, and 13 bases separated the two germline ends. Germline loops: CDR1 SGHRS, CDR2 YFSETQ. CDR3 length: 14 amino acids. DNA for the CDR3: TGCGCCAGCAGTCAAGGGGGTGGGTACAATGAGCAGTTCTTC. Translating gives CASSQGGGYNEQFF.

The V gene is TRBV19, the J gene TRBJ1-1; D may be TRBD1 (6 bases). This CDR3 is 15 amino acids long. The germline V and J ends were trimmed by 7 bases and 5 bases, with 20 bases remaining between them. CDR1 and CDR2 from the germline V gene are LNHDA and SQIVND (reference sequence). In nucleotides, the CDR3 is TGTGCCAGTACTAAATCGACAGGTGCGAGGACTGAAGCTTTCTTT. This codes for CASTKSTGARTEAFF.

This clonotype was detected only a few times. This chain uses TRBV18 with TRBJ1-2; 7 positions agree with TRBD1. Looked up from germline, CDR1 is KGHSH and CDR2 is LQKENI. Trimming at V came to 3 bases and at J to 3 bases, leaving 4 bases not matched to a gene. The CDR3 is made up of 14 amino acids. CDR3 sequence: CASSPYRGDYGYTF. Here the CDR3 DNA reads TGTGCCAGCTCACCGTACAGGGGAGACTATGGCTACACCTTC.

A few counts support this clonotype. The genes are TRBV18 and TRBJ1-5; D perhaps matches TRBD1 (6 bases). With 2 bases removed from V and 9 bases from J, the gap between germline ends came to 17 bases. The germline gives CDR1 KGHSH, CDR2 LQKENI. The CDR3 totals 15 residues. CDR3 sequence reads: CASSPGQGPLWPQHF. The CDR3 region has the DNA TGTGCCAGCTCACCAGGCCAGGGGCCCTTGTGGCCCCAGCATTTT.

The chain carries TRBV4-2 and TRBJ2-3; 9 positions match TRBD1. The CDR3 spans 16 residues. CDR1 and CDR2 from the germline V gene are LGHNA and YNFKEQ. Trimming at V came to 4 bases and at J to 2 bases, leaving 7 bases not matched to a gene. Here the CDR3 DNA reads TGTGCCAGCAGCCGCCGGGGACAGGGAAACACAGATACGCAGTATTTT. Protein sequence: CASSRRGQGNTDTQYF.

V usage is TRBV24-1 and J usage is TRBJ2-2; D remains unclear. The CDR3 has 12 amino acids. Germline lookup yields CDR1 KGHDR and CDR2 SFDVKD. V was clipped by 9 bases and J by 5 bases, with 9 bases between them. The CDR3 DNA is TGTGCCACCCAAAAGGGAACCGGGGAGCTGTTTTTT. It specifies CATQKGTGELFF.

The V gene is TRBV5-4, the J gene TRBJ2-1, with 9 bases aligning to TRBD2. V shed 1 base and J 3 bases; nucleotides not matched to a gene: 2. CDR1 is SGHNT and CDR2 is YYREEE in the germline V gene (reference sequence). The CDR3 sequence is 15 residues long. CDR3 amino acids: CASSLPSGDYNEQFF. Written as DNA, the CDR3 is TGTGCCAGCAGCTTGCCTAGCGGGGACTACAATGAGCAGTTCTTC.

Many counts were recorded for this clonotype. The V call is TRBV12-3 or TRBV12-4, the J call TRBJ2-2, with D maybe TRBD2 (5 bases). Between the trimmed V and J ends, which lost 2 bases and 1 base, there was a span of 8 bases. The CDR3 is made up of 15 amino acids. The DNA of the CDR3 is TGTGCCAGCAGTTTAATGGGAGAGAACACCGGGGAGCTGTTTTTT. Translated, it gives CASSLMGENTGELFF.

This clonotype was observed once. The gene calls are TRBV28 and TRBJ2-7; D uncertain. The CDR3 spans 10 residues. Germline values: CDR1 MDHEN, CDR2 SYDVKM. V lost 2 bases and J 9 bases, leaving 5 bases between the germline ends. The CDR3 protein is CASSLGWQYF. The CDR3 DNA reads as TGTGCCAGCAGTTTAGGGTGGCAGTACTTC. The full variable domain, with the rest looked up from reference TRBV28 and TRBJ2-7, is DVKVTQSSRYLVKRTGEKVFLECVQDMDHENMFWYRQDPGLGLRLIYFSYDVKMKEKGDIPEGYSVSREKKERFSLILESASTNQTSMYLCASSLGWQYFGPGTRLTVT.

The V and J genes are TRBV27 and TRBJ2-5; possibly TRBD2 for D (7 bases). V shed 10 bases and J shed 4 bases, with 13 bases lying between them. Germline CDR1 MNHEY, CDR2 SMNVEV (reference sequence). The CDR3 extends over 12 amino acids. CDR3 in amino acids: CATRGAGETQYF. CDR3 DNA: TGTGCCACCCGGGGGGCCGGAGAGACCCAGTACTTC.

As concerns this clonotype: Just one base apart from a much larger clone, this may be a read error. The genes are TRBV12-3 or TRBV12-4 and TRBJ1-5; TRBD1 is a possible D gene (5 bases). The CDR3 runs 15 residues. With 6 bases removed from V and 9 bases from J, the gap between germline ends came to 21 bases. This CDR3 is CASSSNSGRKRPQHF. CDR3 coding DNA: TGTGCCAGCAGCTCCAACTCGGGACGCAAGAGGCCCCAGCATTTT.

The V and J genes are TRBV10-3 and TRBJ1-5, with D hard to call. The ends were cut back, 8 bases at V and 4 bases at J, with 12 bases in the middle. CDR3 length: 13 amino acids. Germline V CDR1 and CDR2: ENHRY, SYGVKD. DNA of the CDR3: TGTGCCATCGGACTGAGCTCGAATCAGCCCCAGCATTTT. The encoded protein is CAIGLSSNQPQHF.

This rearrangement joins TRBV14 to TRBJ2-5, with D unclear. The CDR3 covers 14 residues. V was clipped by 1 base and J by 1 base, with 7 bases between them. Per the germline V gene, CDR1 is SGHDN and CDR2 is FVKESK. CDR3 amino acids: CASSQVQIQETQYF. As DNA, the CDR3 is TGTGCCAGCAGCCAAGTCCAGATCCAAGAGACCCAGTACTTC.

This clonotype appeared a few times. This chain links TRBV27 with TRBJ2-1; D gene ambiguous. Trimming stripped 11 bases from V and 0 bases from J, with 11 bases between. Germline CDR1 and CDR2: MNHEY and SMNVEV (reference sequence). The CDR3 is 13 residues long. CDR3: CACSLSSYNEQFF. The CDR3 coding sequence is TGTGCCTGCTCCCTGAGCTCCTACAATGAGCAGTTCTTC.

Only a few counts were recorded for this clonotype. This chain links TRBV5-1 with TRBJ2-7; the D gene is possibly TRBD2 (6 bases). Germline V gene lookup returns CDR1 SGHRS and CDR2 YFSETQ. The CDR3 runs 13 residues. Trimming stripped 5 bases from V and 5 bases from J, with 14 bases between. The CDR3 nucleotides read TGCGCCAGCAGATATGGAGGGGCAGACGAGCAGTACTTC. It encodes CASRYGGADEQYF. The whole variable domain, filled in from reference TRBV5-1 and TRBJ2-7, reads KAGVTQTPRYLIKTRGQQVTLSCSPISGHRSVSWYQQTPGQGLQFLFEYFSETQRNKGNFPGRFSGRQFSNSRSEMNVSTLELGDSALYLCASRYGGADEQYFGPGTRLTVT.

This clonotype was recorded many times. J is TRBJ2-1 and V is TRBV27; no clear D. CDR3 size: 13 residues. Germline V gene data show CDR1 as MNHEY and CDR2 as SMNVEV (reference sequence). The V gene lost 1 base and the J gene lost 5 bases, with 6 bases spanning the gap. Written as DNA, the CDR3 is TGTGCCAGCAGTTTATTGCCCCACAATGAGCAGTTCTTC. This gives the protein CASSLLPHNEQFF.